This T cell receptor (beta chain) was recorded in a study of T cell responses to AZD1222 COVID-19 vaccine. Clones were sequenced by immunoSEQ multiplex PCR, and TCRdb holds only the in-frame ones, with some missing. The sample lists under 150,000 clones, about 88% occurring once. Researchers grouped second doses given at about 4 or about 12 weeks into one pool. V lost 8 bases, J lost 1 base, and 14 bases lay in between. The germline V gene has CDR1 SGHTA and CDR2 FQGNSA. The CDR3 is 15 amino acids. Sequences were derived from peripheral blood, sampled 28 days after the second AZD1222 dose. The receptor comes from an adult who received the AZD1222 COVID-19 vaccine. V is TRBV7-2 and J is TRBJ2-2; a weak D match, TRBD2 (5 bases). The CDR3: CASRRTVLNTGELFF. The CDR3 DNA follows: TGTGCCAGCCGCCGGACTGTCCTGAACACCGGGGAGCTGTTTTTT.